These 10 T cell receptor beta chains came from one sample sequenced in a study of shared T cell receptors in the human thymus. The data were produced by immunoSEQ multiplex PCR, yet TCRdb's version contains in-frame clones alone and is incomplete. The table includes 640,000 or so clones, more than 70% detected once. This same sample was also taken into another study, of human thymus T cells.

The sample comprised thymocytes. The receptors were gathered from a boy under two years old with a congenital heart defect.

The V and J genes are TRBV5-8 and TRBJ1-2, with unresolved D. This CDR3 is 14 amino acids long. V was pared by 0 bases and J by 2 bases, with 8 bases between. The V gene's germline CDR1 is SGHTS and CDR2 YDEGEE. CDR3 loop: CASSLDVLNYGYTF. DNA of the CDR3: TGTGCCAGCAGCTTGGATGTGCTAAACTATGGCTACACCTTC.

The V and J genes are TRBV4-2 and TRBJ1-4, with 7 positions matching TRBD1. The V gene's germline CDR1 is LGHNA and CDR2 YNFKEQ. The CDR3 runs 16 residues. After removal of 4 bases from V and 4 bases from J, the junction contained 9 bases not matched to a gene. The CDR3 is CASSRRETGFNEKLFF. In DNA form, the CDR3 reads TGTGCCAGCAGCCGGAGAGAGACAGGGTTTAATGAAAAACTGTTTTTT.

CDR3 sequence (DNA): TGCGCCAGCAGCTTTATGGGGCAGGGGCTCACAGATACGCAGTATTTT. It translates to CASSFMGQGLTDTQYF. V is TRBV5-1 and J is TRBJ2-3, with D possibly being TRBD1 (6 bases). Trimming shortened V by 2 bases and J by 2 bases, and 15 bases separated the two germline ends. CDR3 length: 16 amino acids. Germline V CDR1 and CDR2: SGHRS, YFSETQ.

A few counts support this clone. This chain joins TRBV27 and TRBJ2-6; D remains unclear. The CDR3 has 16 residues. Germline CDR1 and CDR2: MNHEY and SMNVEV (reference sequence). The V end was cut by 1 base, the J end by 3 bases, with 10 bases between. DNA of the CDR3: TGTGCCAGCAGTTTATTTTGTCACAATGGGGCCAACGTCCTGACTTTC. This gives the protein CASSLFCHNGANVLTF.

This clone was detected only once. The chain couples TRBV10-3 to TRBJ1-4, with TRBD1 matching over 7 bases. Trimming removed 0 bases from V and 7 bases from J; junction bases left unmatched: 11. Germline V gives CDR1 ENHRY, CDR2 SYGVKD. The CDR3 consists of 17 residues. The CDR3 coding sequence is TGTGCCATCAGTGAGTCGGCAGGGGGACCCCTTTTTGAAAAACTGTTTTTT. Translated: CAISESAGGPLFEKLFF.

In DNA form, the CDR3 reads TGTGCCTGGACAACAGGGGTCTCTGGAAACACCATATATTTT. It translates to CAWTTGVSGNTIYF. This sequence joins TRBV30 and TRBJ1-3, with 7 bases fitting TRBD1. Germline V gene lookup returns CDR1 GTSNPN and CDR2 SVGIG (reference sequence). The CDR3 consists of 14 residues. The V segment lost 4 bases and the J segment 0 bases; nucleotides outside the gene matches: 3.

The rearrangement links TRBV19 to TRBJ2-7, with 9 bases aligning to TRBD1. J lost 4 bases, V lost 9 bases, and 10 bases had no gene match. Looked up from germline, CDR1 is LNHDA and CDR2 is SQIVND (reference sequence). The CDR3 totals 14 residues. The DNA of the CDR3 is TGTGCCAGCGCATGGACAGGGGAATCATACGAGCAGTACTTC. Translation: CASAWTGESYEQYF.

V and J are TRBV5-6 and TRBJ1-3, with D uncertain. The germline gives CDR1 SGHDT, CDR2 YYEEEE. This CDR3 contains 17 residues. Deletions cut 4 bases from V and 0 bases from J, with 17 bases between. The CDR3 bases are TGTGCCAGCAGCCTACACCCGACATCCGGCTCTGGAAACACCATATATTTT. It is translated as CASSLHPTSGSGNTIYF.

The chain carries TRBV10-2 and TRBJ2-4; tentative D call: TRBD2 (5 bases). Germline values: CDR1 WSHSY, CDR2 SAAADI. Deletions cut 6 bases from V and 0 bases from J, with 18 bases between. The length of the CDR3 is 17 residues. CDR3: CASRDSFGGEAKNIQYF. The DNA for the CDR3 is TGCGCCAGCAGGGATTCCTTCGGAGGTGAAGCCAAAAACATTCAGTACTTC.

The V gene is TRBV4-2, the J gene TRBJ2-7; no definite D call. Germline-derived CDR1 and CDR2 are LGHNA and YNFKEQ. The V end lost 1 base, the J end lost 3 bases, and 7 bases lay between the germline ends. This CDR3 region has 13 residues. The CDR3 DNA sequence: TGTGCCAGCAGCCAAGCGCCAGGCTACGAGCAGTACTTC. This sequence encodes CASSQAPGYEQYF.